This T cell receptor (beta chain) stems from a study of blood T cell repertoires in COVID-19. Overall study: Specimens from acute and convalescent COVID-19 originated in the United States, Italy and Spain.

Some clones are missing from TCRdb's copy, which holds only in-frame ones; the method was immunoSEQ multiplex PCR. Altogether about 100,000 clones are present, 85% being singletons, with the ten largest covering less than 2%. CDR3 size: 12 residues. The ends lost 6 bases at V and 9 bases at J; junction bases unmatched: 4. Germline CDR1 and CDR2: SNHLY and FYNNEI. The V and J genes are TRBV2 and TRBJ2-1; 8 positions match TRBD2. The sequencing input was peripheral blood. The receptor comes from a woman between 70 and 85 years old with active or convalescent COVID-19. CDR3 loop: CASSPGTSEQFF. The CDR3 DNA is TGTGCCAGCAGCCCGGGGACTAGTGAGCAGTTCTTC.